These 26 T cell receptor beta chains originate from one sample sequenced in a study of beta chain features in type 1 diabetes. These receptors' targets are unknown. Study-wide points: Type 1 diabetes patients showed a moderate but significant shortening of TCRB CDR3s in all four CD4+ subsets.

The sequenced template was cDNA made from the entire isolated RNA. Assay: immunoSEQ multiplex PCR; the TCRdb copy retains only in-frame clones and omits some. The sample consists of roughly 160,000 clones, 6% to 9% of them appearing once. Sequenced input: central memory CD4+ T cells from blood. The receptors were sampled from a man aged 18 to 30 with type 1 diabetes.

This clone has just a few counts. This chain uses TRBV5-1 with TRBJ2-1; D gene unclear. Germline V CDR1 and CDR2: SGHRS, YFSETQ. The CDR3 runs 13 residues. Trimming left V 4 bases short and J 3 bases short, with 8 bases between. The CDR3 bases are TGCGCCAGCAGCGCACAGAACTACAATGAGCAGTTCTTC. Protein sequence: CASSAQNYNEQFF.

This chain uses TRBV27 with TRBJ2-6, with TRBD1 as a possible D gene (5 bases). Germline CDR1 and CDR2: MNHEY and SMNVEV (reference sequence). CDR3 length: 19 residues. V dropped 2 bases and J dropped 5 bases, with 22 bases sitting between them. The CDR3 protein is CASSLKVRGTLPWANVLTF. The CDR3 DNA follows: TGTGCCAGCAGTTTAAAGGTTAGGGGTACCCTCCCCTGGGCCAACGTCCTGACTTTC.

The chain links TRBV6-6 to TRBJ2-7; 7 bases are shared with TRBD1. The CDR3 spans 15 residues. V lost 2 bases to trimming and J lost 0 bases; unmatched junction nucleotides: 4. The V gene's germline CDR1 is MNHNY and CDR2 SVGAGI (reference sequence). The chain's CDR3 is CASSYGGQSSYEQYF. DNA for the CDR3: TGTGCCAGCAGTTACGGGGGACAGAGCTCCTACGAGCAGTACTTC.

This chain links TRBV4-1 with TRBJ2-7, with D possibly being TRBD2 (5 bases). The CDR3 runs 13 residues. V was clipped by 4 bases and J by 3 bases, with 10 bases between them. Per germline, CDR1 MGHRA and CDR2 YSYEKL. The CDR3 coding sequence is TGCGCCAGCAGCCGAGGGATCGTCTACGAGCAGTACTTC. Protein product: CASSRGIVYEQYF.

The chain couples TRBV18 to TRBJ2-3; 8 nucleotides line up with TRBD2. The CDR3 covers 16 residues. Germline V CDR1 and CDR2: KGHSH, LQKENI. The J segment lost 5 bases and the V segment lost 0 bases, leaving 7 bases of the junction unmatched. CDR3 nucleotides: TGTGCCAGCTCACCACCGACGACCGCGGGAGGAGATACGCAGTATTTT. Amino acid sequence: CASSPPTTAGGDTQYF.

The chain couples TRBV27 to TRBJ2-5; possibly TRBD2 for D (6 bases). This CDR3 is built from 16 residues. Per germline, CDR1 MNHEY and CDR2 SMNVEV (reference sequence). Trimming removed 7 bases from V and 1 base from J, with 19 bases in between. The CDR3 spells CASKPKDRGFQETQYF. CDR3 in DNA: TGTGCCAGCAAGCCCAAAGACCGGGGGTTCCAAGAGACCCAGTACTTC.

This clone showed up just a few times. V gene TRBV15 combines with J gene TRBJ2-6; 8 nucleotides agree with TRBD2. The length of the CDR3 is 17 residues. Trimming took 0 bases from V and 12 from J; bases not matched to a gene: 13. Germline V gene sequence: CDR1 LNHNV, CDR2 YYDKDF (reference sequence). The CDR3 coding sequence is TGTGCCACCAGCAGAGATAGTGCGGCAGCACGGGGGGGCGTCCTGACTTTC. This codes for CATSRDSAAARGGVLTF.

This clone was seen only a few times. The chain uses TRBV5-4 and TRBJ1-5, with a weak D call TRBD1 (6 bases). This CDR3 is 14 amino acids long. Germline V gives CDR1 SGHNT, CDR2 YYREEE (reference sequence). V was shortened by 0 bases and J by 7 bases, with 11 bases between the two germline ends. The CDR3: CASSLAGARQPQHF. The CDR3 coding sequence is TGTGCCAGCAGCTTGGCAGGGGCGCGGCAGCCCCAGCATTTT.

A few counts support this clone. The chain joins TRBV11-2 to TRBJ2-6; 8 bases agree with TRBD1. The V and J ends lost 3 bases and 2 bases, in that order; junction bases with no gene match: 9. This CDR3 has 18 amino acids. Germline V gives CDR1 SGHAT, CDR2 FQNNGV. The CDR3 region has the DNA TGTGCCAGCAGCTTTTACCCCAGGGGGCCGGCTGGGGCCAACGTCCTGACTTTC. This gives the protein CASSFYPRGPAGANVLTF.

This clone was seen a few times. The chain is built from TRBV20-1 and TRBJ2-3, with D unresolved. The germline V gene has CDR1 DFQATT and CDR2 SNEGSKA (reference sequence). The CDR3 spans 11 residues. V was shortened by 0 bases and J by 6 bases, with 4 bases between the two germline ends. CDR3 sequence (DNA): TGCAGTGCTAGAGAGAGGGATACGCAGTATTTT. Its translation: CSARERDTQYF.

This clone was observed a few times. The J gene is TRBJ1-2, the V gene TRBV28, with D maybe TRBD1 (5 bases). This CDR3 contains 11 residues. V was pared by 7 bases and J by 7 bases, with 10 bases between. The V gene's germline CDR1 is MDHEN and CDR2 SYDVKM. The CDR3 loop reads CASIGAPGYTF. The CDR3 DNA reads as TGTGCCAGCATAGGGGCTCCTGGCTACACCTTC.

This chain joins TRBV6-5 and TRBJ2-7; 7 positions match TRBD1. Germline CDR1 reads MNHEY; CDR2 reads SVGAGI. The V gene end was trimmed by 4 bases and the J gene end by 5 bases; junction bases not matched to a gene: 5. The CDR3 loop spans 13 amino acids. Here the CDR3 DNA reads TGTGCCAGCAGTTCTGACAGGGCCCACGAGCAGTACTTC. It translates to CASSSDRAHEQYF.

The rearrangement uses TRBV28 and TRBJ2-3; the match to TRBD1 covers 7 bases. CDR3 size: 15 residues. The junction had 9 bases not matched to a gene; V was cut back by 5 bases and J by 4 bases. Germline V gene lookup returns CDR1 MDHEN and CDR2 SYDVKM. Here the CDR3 reads CASSTAGGRADTQYF. As DNA, the CDR3 is TGTGCCAGCAGTACCGCAGGGGGTCGGGCAGATACGCAGTATTTT.

Here the CDR3 reads CASSQDRSKGNNEQFF. CDR3 in DNA: TGCGCCAGCAGCCAAGATAGGAGTAAGGGGAACAATGAGCAGTTCTTC. The rearrangement links TRBV4-1 to TRBJ2-1, with a weak D call TRBD1 (5 bases). CDR3 size: 16 residues. The V and J ends lost 0 bases and 5 bases respectively, with 14 bases between them. Germline V lookup: CDR1 MGHRA, CDR2 YSYEKL.

This clone was counted only a few times. This rearrangement joins TRBV29-1 to TRBJ2-2; 10 positions agree with TRBD1. V was clipped by 7 bases and J by 8 bases; unmatched bases: 10. The CDR3 has 14 amino acids. Germline V gene sequence: CDR1 SQVTM, CDR2 ANQGSEA. DNA of the CDR3: TGCAGCGGCGAGCGACAGGGGGCTTCGGGGGAGCTGTTTTTT. Its protein product is CSGERQGASGELFF.

This clone was detected only a few times. The rearrangement joins TRBV6-6 to TRBJ2-2; the D gene is possibly TRBD2 (6 bases). Per the germline V gene, CDR1 is MNHNY and CDR2 is SVGAGI (reference sequence). Trimming removed 6 bases from V and 6 bases from J, with 11 bases in between. CDR3 length: 13 residues. The CDR3 spells CASSLGLAGELFF. In nucleotides, the CDR3 is TGTGCCAGCAGCCTGGGACTGGCCGGGGAGCTGTTTTTT.

The genes are TRBV4-3 and TRBJ2-2; D is perhaps TRBD1 (6 bases). The CDR3 sequence is 15 residues long. V was clipped by 4 bases and J by 2 bases, with 11 bases between them. Germline V lookup: CDR1 LGHNA, CDR2 YSLEER. The CDR3 here is CASSLIGGNTGELFF. CDR3 DNA sequence: TGCGCCAGCAGCCTTATAGGGGGAAACACCGGGGAGCTGTTTTTT.

This clone was counted only a few times. The chain combines TRBV7-2 with TRBJ2-3; TRBD1 matches at 7 bases. V lost 7 bases, J lost 5 bases, and 12 bases stayed unmatched. Germline CDR1 is SGHTA and CDR2 is FQGNSA. There are 15 residues in the CDR3. CDR3 protein: CASTKNRGTKDTQYF. CDR3 nucleotide sequence: TGTGCCAGCACGAAAAACAGGGGTACAAAAGATACGCAGTATTTT.

This clone came up many times. This chain joins TRBV5-1 and TRBJ2-2, with a tentative D call TRBD1 (5 bases). The CDR3 is 14 amino acids. Trimming took off 0 bases at V and 7 bases at J, with 10 bases between the two ends. CDR1 is SGHRS, CDR2 YFSETQ, per germline. CDR3 coding DNA: TGCGCCAGCAGCTTGGCCCAGGGTAGCGGGGAGCTGTTTTTT. Protein: CASSLAQGSGELFF. The variable domain in full, completed from reference TRBV5-1 and TRBJ2-2, reads KAGVTQTPRYLIKTRGQQVTLSCSPISGHRSVSWYQQTPGQGLQFLFEYFSETQRNKGNFPGRFSGRQFSNSRSEMNVSTLELGDSALYLCASSLAQGSGELFFGEGSRLTVL.

This clone was seen ten or more times. The chain couples TRBV5-4 to TRBJ1-3; 7 nucleotides match TRBD1. The CDR3 covers 13 residues. CDR1 is SGHNT and CDR2 is YYREEE in the germline V gene (reference sequence). V dropped 4 bases and J dropped 4; count of bases not matched to a gene: 2. The CDR3 DNA follows: TGTGCCAGCAGCCAACAGGGGGGAAACACCATATATTTT. It yields the protein CASSQQGGNTIYF.

There are a few counts of this clone. The chain links TRBV2 to TRBJ2-3; D is uncertain. Germline CDR1 and CDR2: SNHLY and FYNNEI. V dropped 5 bases and J dropped 6 bases, with 9 bases sitting between them. This CDR3 is 12 amino acids long. Written as DNA, the CDR3 is TGTGCCAGCAGTTTGGAGCCGGATACGCAGTATTTT. Amino acids: CASSLEPDTQYF.

The rearrangement uses TRBV28 and TRBJ2-7; 8 bases line up with TRBD2. The CDR3 covers 16 residues. The junction had 11 bases not matched to a gene; V was cut back by 6 bases and J by 1 base. The germline CDR1 and CDR2 sequences are MDHEN and SYDVKM. The CDR3 sequence is CASRKAGGRTSYEQYF. The CDR3 DNA reads as TGTGCCAGCAGAAAGGCGGGGGGCCGCACATCCTACGAGCAGTACTTC.

V is TRBV5-1 and J is TRBJ2-6; TRBD1 matches at 7 bases. Looked up from germline, CDR1 is SGHRS and CDR2 is YFSETQ. The V and J ends lost 2 bases and 2 bases, in that order; junction bases with no gene match: 1. This CDR3 comprises 15 residues. As DNA, the CDR3 is TGCGCCAGCAGCTTAACAGGGGCTGGGGCCAACGTCCTGACTTTC. Translation gives CASSLTGAGANVLTF.

The sample holds a few counts of this clone. This chain uses TRBV7-2 with TRBJ2-2; a possible D gene is TRBD1 (5 bases). The CDR3 length is 16 residues. Trimming stripped 3 bases from V and 4 bases from J, with 15 bases between. The germline gives CDR1 SGHTA, CDR2 FQGNSA. In DNA, the CDR3 is TGTGCCAGCAGCTTCTCCATGGGGCAGGGCACCGGGGAGCTGTTTTTT. Translation gives CASSFSMGQGTGELFF.

The CDR3 sequence is CASSVAAGKSYEQYF. As DNA, the CDR3 is TGTGCCAGCAGCGTAGCGGCGGGGAAGTCCTACGAGCAGTACTTC. The chain couples TRBV9 to TRBJ2-7; the D gene is possibly TRBD2 (6 bases). V dropped 0 bases and J dropped 1 base, with 11 bases sitting between them. The CDR3 spans 15 residues. The germline CDR1 and CDR2 sequences are SGDLS and YYNGEE.

The chain couples TRBV7-2 to TRBJ2-5, with 9 bases that match TRBD1. CDR3 size: 15 residues. V shed 5 bases and J 2 bases; nucleotides not matched to a gene: 6. Germline V gene lookup returns CDR1 SGHTA and CDR2 FQGNSA. CDR3 amino acids: CASSQNGQGQETQYF. CDR3 nucleotides: TGTGCCAGCAGCCAGAACGGACAGGGGCAAGAGACCCAGTACTTC.